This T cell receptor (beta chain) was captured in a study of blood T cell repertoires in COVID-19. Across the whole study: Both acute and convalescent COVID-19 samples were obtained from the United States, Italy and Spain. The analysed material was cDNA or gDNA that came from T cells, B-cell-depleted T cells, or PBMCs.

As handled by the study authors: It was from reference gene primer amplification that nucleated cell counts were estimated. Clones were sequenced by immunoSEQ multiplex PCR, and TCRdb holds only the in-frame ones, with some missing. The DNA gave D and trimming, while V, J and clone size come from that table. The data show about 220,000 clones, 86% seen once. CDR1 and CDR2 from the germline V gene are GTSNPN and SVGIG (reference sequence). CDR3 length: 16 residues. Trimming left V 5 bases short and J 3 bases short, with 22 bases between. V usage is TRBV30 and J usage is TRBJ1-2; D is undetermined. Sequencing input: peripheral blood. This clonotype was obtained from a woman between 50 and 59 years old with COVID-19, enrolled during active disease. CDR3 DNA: TGTGCCTGGGGGTCTAGCAATTTGGTATCTTACTATGGCTACACCTTC. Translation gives CAWGSSNLVSYYGYTF. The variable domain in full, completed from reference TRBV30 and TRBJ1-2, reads SQTIHQWPATLVQPVGSPLSLECTVEGTSNPNLYWYRQAAGRGLQLLFYSVGIGQISSEVPQNLSASRPQDRQFILSSKKLLLSDSGFYLCAWGSSNLVSYYGYTFGSGTRLTVV.